The next 8 T cell receptor beta chains were all read from a single sample in a study of blood T cell repertoires in COVID-19. Measured with immunoSEQ multiplex PCR; TCRdb has only the in-frame clones, and not every one. The top ten hold about 6.4% of the sample, which has about 66,000 clones, around 88% seen once. The sequenced sample consisted of peripheral blood. The receptors come from a woman aged 70-85 years with acute or convalescent COVID-19.

The J gene is TRBJ2-3, the V gene TRBV5-6; 11 bases are a match to TRBD2. The CDR3 sequence is 18 residues long. Germline loops: CDR1 SGHDT, CDR2 YYEEEE. The ends lost 2 bases at V and 0 bases at J; junction bases unmatched: 8. CDR3 nucleotides: TGTGCCAGCAGCTTACTAGCGGGGGACGAAACTAGCACAGATACGCAGTATTTT. It translates to CASSLLAGDETSTDTQYF.

V is TRBV19 and J is TRBJ2-3, with 11 bases lining up with TRBD1. Germline CDR1 reads LNHDA; CDR2 reads SQIVND (reference sequence). Trimming at V came to 7 bases and at J to 2 bases, leaving 8 bases not matched to a gene. The CDR3 loop spans 16 amino acids. In DNA, the CDR3 is TGTGCCAGTACCGACGGGACAGGGGGACCCACAGATACGCAGTATTTT. It is translated as CASTDGTGGPTDTQYF.

The rearrangement joins TRBV12-5 to TRBJ1-1, with 7 nucleotides matching TRBD1. CDR1 is LGHNT, CDR2 FRNRAP, per germline. Germline trimming cut 4 bases from V and 0 bases from J; bases unmatched to any gene: 5. This CDR3 comprises 15 residues. The CDR3 bases are TGTGCTAGTGGTTCCCAGACAGGGATGAACACTGAAGCTTTCTTT. It yields the protein CASGSQTGMNTEAFF.

This sequence joins TRBV7-2 and TRBJ2-1; TRBD2 agrees at 11 bases. V shed 5 bases, J shed 6 bases, and the junction held 9 bases outside the gene matches. Germline CDR1 and CDR2: SGHTA and FQGNSA. CDR3 length: 16 residues. The CDR3 reads CASSTRTGTSGNEQFF. As DNA, the CDR3 is TGTGCCAGCAGCACCAGAACCGGGACTAGCGGCAATGAGCAGTTCTTC.

The chain carries TRBV28 and TRBJ2-3, with a tentative D call TRBD2 (5 bases). The germline V gene encodes CDR1 MDHEN and CDR2 SYDVKM. Trimming left V 5 bases short and J 6 bases short, with 18 bases between. The CDR3 extends over 15 amino acids. The DNA for the CDR3 is TGTGCCAGCAGTGGTGGACCCCGGGGAATGGATACGCAGTATTTT. Protein sequence: CASSGGPRGMDTQYF.

The chain carries TRBV6-6 and TRBJ1-2; 11 bases map to TRBD1. The germline gives CDR1 MNHNY, CDR2 SVGAGI (reference sequence). Trimming at V came to 5 bases and at J to 6 bases, leaving 11 bases not matched to a gene. The CDR3 is made up of 16 amino acids. This chain's CDR3 is CASSLSNGQGANGYTF. Here the CDR3 DNA reads TGTGCCAGCAGTCTAAGTAATGGACAGGGGGCGAATGGCTACACCTTC.

This rearrangement joins TRBV11-3 to TRBJ2-2, with 13 bases fitting TRBD2. V lost 3 bases to trimming and J lost 2 bases; unmatched junction nucleotides: 6. CDR1 is SGHNT and CDR2 is YENEEA in the germline V gene. CDR3 length: 18 amino acids. The CDR3 DNA is TGTGCCAGCAGCTTGGCGGGACTAGCGGGACCCAACACCGGGGAGCTGTTTTTT. Protein sequence: CASSLAGLAGPNTGELFF.

The chain is built from TRBV24-1 and TRBJ1-1; D uncertain. The V end lost 2 bases, the J end lost 1 base, and 4 bases lay between the germline ends. Germline V gives CDR1 KGHDR, CDR2 SFDVKD. The CDR3 is 13 amino acids. CDR3 in DNA: TGTGCCACCAGTGATTCAGGGAACACTGAAGCTTTCTTT. It codes for CATSDSGNTEAFF.